Below, 32 T cell receptor beta chains from the same sample are listed, as sequenced in a study of T cells expressing NK-cell markers. With the 5' RACE reads reprocessed, TCRdb shows one record per CDR3 protein and no DNA. Here the sample table reports approximately 150,000 distinct CDR3 sequences. The sample taken for sequencing was blood T cells: a sorted CD56 or NKG2C T cell subset, CD4+ or CD8+ T cells, or bulk PBMC T cells (not recorded which). These receptors were obtained from a man aged 18 to 35 in good health.

The genes are TRBV29-1 and TRBJ2-1; there is no DNA to check the TCRdb D call of TRBD2. There are 15 residues in the CDR3. Per germline, CDR1 SQVTM and CDR2 ANQGSEA. CDR3 loop: CSVDGSREGVNEQFF.

The chain links TRBV3-1 to TRBJ2-3; with no DNA, the TCRdb D assignment of TRBD1 cannot be verified. Germline V gene data show CDR1 as LGHDT and CDR2 as YNNKEL (reference sequence). The CDR3 contains 16 residues. The CDR3 protein is CASSQEGSGGSDTQYF.

The chain couples TRBV6-2 or TRBV6-3 to TRBJ2-3. The CDR3 extends over 11 amino acids. Germline V lookup: CDR1 MNHEY, CDR2 SVGEGT. The chain's CDR3 is CASSHSDTQYF.

The chain links TRBV10-3 to TRBJ2-1. Per the germline V gene, CDR1 is ENHRY and CDR2 is SYGVKD. The CDR3 has 12 residues. The CDR3 protein is CAISESGYEQFF.

The chain is built from TRBV11-1 and TRBJ2-1; checking the TCRdb D call of TRBD2 is not possible without DNA. Germline V gives CDR1 SGHAT, CDR2 FQDESV (reference sequence). The length of the CDR3 is 18 residues. The CDR3 loop reads CASSLGLAGGPERNEQFF.

The chain's CDR3 is CAIRNGDQETQYF. The genes are TRBV10-3 and TRBJ2-5. Germline assignment: CDR1 ENHRY and CDR2 SYGVKD. This CDR3 contains 13 residues.

This sequence joins TRBV5-5 and TRBJ1-1; TCRdb names TRBD1, which stays unverified in the absence of DNA. Germline lookup yields CDR1 SGHKS and CDR2 YYEKEE (reference sequence). This CDR3 is built from 14 residues. This CDR3 reads CASGKTGGVTEAFF.

The CDR3 region is CASNSPVVPGELFF. This chain joins TRBV19 and TRBJ2-2; the D call of TRBD1 rests on TCRdb alone, since no DNA is present to check it. The CDR3 length is 14 residues. CDR1 LNHDA and CDR2 SQIVND come from the germline V gene (reference sequence).

The rearrangement joins TRBV4-3 to TRBJ2-1; without DNA, the TCRdb call of TRBD2 cannot be checked. This CDR3 has 15 residues. CDR1 is LGHNA and CDR2 is YSLEER in the germline V gene. The CDR3 sequence is CASSQDGTRGGEQFF.

The chain links TRBV5-4 to TRBJ2-1; the D call of TRBD1 rests on TCRdb alone, since no DNA is present to check it. This CDR3 has 16 residues. Germline values: CDR1 SGHNT, CDR2 YYREEE (reference sequence). CDR3 sequence: CASSLGGQGASNEQFF.

The chain couples TRBV5-1 to TRBJ2-1; without DNA, the TCRdb call of TRBD1 cannot be checked. CDR3 length: 15 residues. The germline gives CDR1 SGHRS, CDR2 YFSETQ. The CDR3 region is CASSFGGGQGDEQFF.

CDR3 in amino acids: CASSLVPVGGSVDEQFF. This chain connects TRBV5-1 to TRBJ2-1; the D call of TRBD2 rests on TCRdb alone, since no DNA is present to check it. Germline lookup yields CDR1 SGHRS and CDR2 YFSETQ. The CDR3 is 17 residues long.

This CDR3 reads CSARDRDRGDEQYF. V is TRBV20-1 and J is TRBJ2-7; no DNA is available, so the TRBD1 call from TCRdb remains unchecked. Germline CDR1 reads DFQATT; CDR2 reads SNEGSKA (reference sequence). CDR3 length equals 14 residues.

The chain has TRBV5-6 and TRBJ1-2; TCRdb's assignment of TRBD1 cannot be checked, as there is no DNA. CDR3 length: 15 residues. CDR1 is SGHDT and CDR2 is YYEEEE in the germline V gene. The CDR3 loop reads CASSTTPGIDYGYTF. Drawing the rest from reference TRBV5-6 and TRBJ1-2, the complete variable domain is DAGVTQSPTHLIKTRGQQVTLRCSPKSGHDTVSWYQQALGQGPQFIFQYYEEEERQRGNFPDRFSGHQFPNYSSELNVNALLLGDSALYLCASSTTPGIDYGYTFGSGTRLTVV.

This chain's CDR3 is CASSLVPSLNTGELFF. The chain links TRBV7-9 to TRBJ2-2. This CDR3 comprises 16 residues. Germline assignment: CDR1 SEHNR and CDR2 FQNEAQ (reference sequence).

This chain links TRBV29-1 with TRBJ2-1. Germline loops: CDR1 SQVTM, CDR2 ANQGSEA. The CDR3 is 13 residues long. CDR3 sequence reads: CSVAGGSYNEQFF.

CDR3 in amino acids: CASGGSGANVLTF. The V gene is TRBV2, the J gene TRBJ2-6; TCRdb's D call of TRBD1 is untestable without DNA. Germline V CDR1 and CDR2: SNHLY, FYNNEI. CDR3 length equals 13 residues.

The chain couples TRBV19 to TRBJ1-4. This CDR3 has 16 amino acids. The germline V gene has CDR1 LNHDA and CDR2 SQIVND (reference sequence). CDR3 in amino acids: CASSIDTASTNEKLFF.

The chain couples TRBV7-8 to TRBJ1-1. CDR1 and CDR2 from the germline V gene are SGHVS and FQNEAQ. The CDR3 loop spans 12 amino acids. The CDR3 reads CASSLEVDEAFF.

The chain recombines TRBV7-9 with TRBJ2-7; TCRdb gives TRBD1 as the D gene, but with no DNA this cannot be confirmed. CDR3 length equals 15 residues. Germline CDR1 SEHNR, CDR2 FQNEAQ (reference sequence). Here the CDR3 reads CASSPIQTETYEQYF.

The CDR3 reads CASSPPSEDTQYF. The chain is built from TRBV7-6 and TRBJ2-3; no DNA is available, so the TRBD1 call from TCRdb remains unchecked. From germline, CDR1 is SGHVS and CDR2 FNYEAQ. CDR3 length equals 13 residues. Full variable domain (rest looked up from reference TRBV7-6 and TRBJ2-3): GAGVSQSPRYKVTKRGQDVALRCDPISGHVSLYWYRQALGQGPEFLTYFNYEAQQDKSGLPNDRFSAERPEGSISTLTIQRTEQRDSAMYRCASSPPSEDTQYFGPGTRLTVL.

V and J are TRBV24-1 and TRBJ2-1; the D gene TCRdb calls, TRBD1, cannot be checked with no DNA. The CDR3 runs to 13 residues. Germline V gives CDR1 KGHDR, CDR2 SFDVKD. CDR3: CASSGVPGDEQFF.

The chain carries TRBV20-1 and TRBJ2-1; the TCRdb D gene call, TRBD2, has no DNA to confirm it. CDR1 and CDR2 (germline): DFQATT, SNEGSKA (reference sequence). This CDR3 contains 13 residues. The CDR3 is CSVDPHLNNEQFF.

The chain combines TRBV12-3 or TRBV12-4 with TRBJ2-1; TCRdb names TRBD1, which stays unverified in the absence of DNA. CDR3 length: 15 residues. Here the CDR3 reads CASSLAGTEDNEQFF.

This sequence joins TRBV7-3 and TRBJ2-1. Germline V gives CDR1 SGHTA, CDR2 FQGTGA. The CDR3 contains 12 residues. The CDR3 reads CASSLNSNEQFF.

The chain links TRBV3-1 to TRBJ2-3; the D call of TRBD2 rests on TCRdb alone, since no DNA is present to check it. Germline V gives CDR1 LGHDT, CDR2 YNNKEL (reference sequence). CDR3 size: 16 residues. CDR3 protein: CASSPRTSGTTDTQYF.

J is TRBJ2-7 and V is TRBV12-3 or TRBV12-4; TCRdb's D call of TRBD2 is untestable without DNA. This CDR3 is 14 amino acids long. The CDR3 spells CASGIAGGLQEQYF.

This rearrangement joins TRBV7-9 to TRBJ2-1; TCRdb lists TRBD2, though no DNA is available to test this call. The CDR3 runs to 16 residues. Per the germline V gene, CDR1 is SEHNR and CDR2 is FQNEAQ (reference sequence). The CDR3 spells CATLIPGLPQRDEQFF.

The rearrangement uses TRBV4-3 and TRBJ2-3; checking the TCRdb D call of TRBD2 is not possible without DNA. Looked up from germline, CDR1 is LGHNA and CDR2 is YSLEER. The CDR3 spans 17 residues. The CDR3 reads CASSLSLRAAHTDTQYF.

The rearrangement uses TRBV4-2 and TRBJ2-3; the TCRdb call, TRBD2, lacks DNA for checking. Germline V gives CDR1 LGHNA, CDR2 YNFKEQ. The CDR3 is 18 amino acids. The chain's CDR3 is CASSLTLSGEGTTDTQYF.

The chain carries TRBV29-1 and TRBJ1-2. CDR1 is SQVTM and CDR2 is ANQGSEA in the germline V gene. This CDR3 spans 15 amino acids. CDR3 sequence: CSVEDRSSLSYGYTF.

The chain carries TRBV10-3 and TRBJ2-1; there is no DNA to check the TCRdb D call of TRBD2. The CDR3 is 13 residues long. CDR1 and CDR2 from the germline V gene are ENHRY and SYGVKD. The CDR3 sequence: CAIGTSADNEQFF.